The present entry profiles one TCR beta chain with its context. Its antigen is not yet known. No quality values exist for individual bases; no much larger clone is one base distant. The library was produced with the immunoSEQ multiplex PCR assay. This is the immuneACCESS table as TCRdb keeps it, with only in-frame sequences that have V and J called. A part of the clones is gone; compared with another copy, unresolved V genes explain less than half, and the rest is unexplained. Here the sample has roughly 38,000 clones; 92% occur a single time. Clones ranked in the top ten supply 26% of the sample. The data belong to a study of T cell changes during pregnancy in multiple sclerosis (dated by TCRdb to the late 2010s). At the level of the whole study: The study examined how the T cell repertoire changed over the course of pregnancy in women with multiple sclerosis.

From the cysteine up to the phenylalanine, the CDR3 has a length of 12 residues. Of the read, only the CDR3 DNA is kept; its 36 bases are in frame from base 1. The sequencing here drew on CD8+ T cells from peripheral blood mononuclear cells, taken before pregnancy. The rearrangement combines TRBV21-1 with TRBJ1-5; TRBD1 is taken as the D call from the table, unchecked against the DNA. TRBV21-1 is classified as a pseudogene. This TCR came from a female donor with multiple sclerosis, enrolled in a pregnancy study. The CDR3 here reads CASRDRYQPQHF. In nucleotides, the sequence is TGTGCCAGCAGAGACAGGTATCAGCCCCAGCATTTT.